These T cell receptor beta chains were read from a single sample in a study of patients and donors after allogeneic stem cell transplantation. Each CDR3 protein gets one entry after TCRdb re-called the RT-PCR reads with MiXCR. The profile shows 400 to 450 distinct CDR3 sequences, approximately 0.69% of them singletons. Specimen: blood, either unsorted or a sorted T cell fraction (not recorded which). The receptors here all came from a human donor who was either an allogeneic HSCT recipient or a stem cell or donor lymphocyte infusion donor (not recorded which). It is not recorded whose cells these are; they may come from a transplant donor. Each CDR3 is given with its conserved first and last residue. The order of the fields is CDR3 DNA, CDR3 protein, J gene, D gene, clone size, V gene. The D gene is left open where the match is weak. Sizes are listed as how often the clone was seen (once, few, many) or a class if it is expanded.

DNA: TGTGCCAGCAGCCTAGAGGTGACAGAGGTGTATGGCTACACCTTC
CDR3: CASSLEVTEVYGYTF
J: TRBJ1-2
D: .
size: medium-sized
V: TRBV11-3

DNA: TGTGCCAGCAGCTTAGACAGGGTGGGTACTGAAGCTTTCTTT
CDR3: CASSLDRVGTEAFF
J: TRBJ1-1
D: .
size: medium-sized
V: TRBV11-2

DNA: TGTGCCAGCAGCTTACAACCCACAGGGGACGAGCAGTACTTC
CDR3: CASSLQPTGDEQYF
J: TRBJ2-7
D: TRBD1
size: large
V: TRBV7-6

DNA: TGCAGTGCTTCTATCCCGGGACTAGCGGGAGGCGGGGAGCTGTTTTTT
CDR3: CSASIPGLAGGGELFF
J: TRBJ2-2
D: TRBD2
size: large
V: TRBV20-1

DNA: TGTGCCAGCAGCCGGGACAGGGCGGACATTCAGTACTTC
CDR3: CASSRDRADIQYF
J: TRBJ2-4
D: TRBD1
size: large
V: TRBV14

DNA: TGTGCCAGCAGCTCCCAGGGGGCAGGCTCCTACAATGAGCAGTTCTTC
CDR3: CASSSQGAGSYNEQFF
J: TRBJ2-1
D: TRBD1
size: few
V: TRBV7-2

DNA: TGTGCCAGCAGCCCATCGGAGACCCAGTACTTC
CDR3: CASSPSETQYF
J: TRBJ2-5
D: .
size: large
V: TRBV11-2

DNA: TGTGCCACCACCTCAGGGTACGAGCAGTACTTC
CDR3: CATTSGYEQYF
J: TRBJ2-7
D: .
size: medium-sized
V: TRBV15

DNA: TGCGCCAGCAGCTCCCTGACAGTCACAGATACGCAGTATTTT
CDR3: CASSSLTVTDTQYF
J: TRBJ2-3
D: .
size: large
V: TRBV5-1